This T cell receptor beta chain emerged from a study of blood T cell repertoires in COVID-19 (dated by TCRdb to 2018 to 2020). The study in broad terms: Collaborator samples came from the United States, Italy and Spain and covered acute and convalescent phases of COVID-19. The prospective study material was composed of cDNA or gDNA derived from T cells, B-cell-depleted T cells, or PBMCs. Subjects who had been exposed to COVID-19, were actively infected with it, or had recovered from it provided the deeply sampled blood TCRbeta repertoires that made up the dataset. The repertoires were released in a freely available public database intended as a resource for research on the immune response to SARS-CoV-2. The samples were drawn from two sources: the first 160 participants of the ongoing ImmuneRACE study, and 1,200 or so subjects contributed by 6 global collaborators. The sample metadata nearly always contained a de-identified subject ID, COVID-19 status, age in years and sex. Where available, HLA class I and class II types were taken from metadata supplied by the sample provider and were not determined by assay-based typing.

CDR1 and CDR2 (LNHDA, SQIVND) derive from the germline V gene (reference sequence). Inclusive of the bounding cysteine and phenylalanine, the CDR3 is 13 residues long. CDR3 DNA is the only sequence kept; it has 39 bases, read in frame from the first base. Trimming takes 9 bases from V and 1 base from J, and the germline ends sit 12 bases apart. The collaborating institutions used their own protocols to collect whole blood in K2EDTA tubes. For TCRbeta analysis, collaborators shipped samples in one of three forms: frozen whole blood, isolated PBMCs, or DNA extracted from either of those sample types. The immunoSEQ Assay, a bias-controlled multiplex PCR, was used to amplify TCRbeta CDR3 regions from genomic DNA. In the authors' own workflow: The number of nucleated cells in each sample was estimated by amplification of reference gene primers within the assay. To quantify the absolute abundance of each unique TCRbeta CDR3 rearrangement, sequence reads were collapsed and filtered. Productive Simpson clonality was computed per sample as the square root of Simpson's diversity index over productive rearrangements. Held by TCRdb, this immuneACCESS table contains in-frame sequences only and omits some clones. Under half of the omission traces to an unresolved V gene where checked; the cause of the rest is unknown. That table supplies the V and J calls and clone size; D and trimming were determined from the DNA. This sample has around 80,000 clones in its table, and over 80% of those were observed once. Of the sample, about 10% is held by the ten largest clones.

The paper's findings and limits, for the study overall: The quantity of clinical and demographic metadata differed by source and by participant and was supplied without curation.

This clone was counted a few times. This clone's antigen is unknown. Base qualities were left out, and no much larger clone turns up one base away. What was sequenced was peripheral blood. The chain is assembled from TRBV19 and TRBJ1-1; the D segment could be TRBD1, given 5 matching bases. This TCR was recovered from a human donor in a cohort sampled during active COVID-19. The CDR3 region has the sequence CASTVTGNTEAFF. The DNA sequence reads TGTGCCAGCACGGTCACAGGGAACACTGAAGCTTTCTTT.